These T cell receptor beta chains were read from a single sample in a study of human T cells and chemical hapten exposure. TCRdb re-derived calls from the RACE reads in MiXCR, one entry per CDR3 protein. This sample has approximately 260,000 distinct CDR3 sequences, with 7.5% to 8% found just once. The material was whole blood, obtained in connection with sensitization to the hapten diphenylcyclopropenone (DPC). The receptors come from a man aged 18-30 years with alopecia areata. Some clones in this sample may be carry-over from other donors' samples. Both conserved end residues are part of each CDR3. A D gene is named only where the DNA matches it firmly. The listing skips clone size in some rows; elsewhere it reads once, few, many or a size class.

TRBV18,TRBJ1-5,.,.,CASSPSPNSNQPQHF,TGTGCCAGCTCACCGTCACCTAATAGCAATCAGCCCCAGCATTTT
TRBV6-5,TRBJ1-4,.,.,CASSPLPTGNEKLFF,TGTGCCAGCAGCCCCCTCCCGACAGGAAATGAAAAACTGTTTTTT
TRBV7-3,TRBJ2-1,few,TRBD2,CASSLYGLVHHEQFF,TGTGCCAGCAGCTTATACGGACTAGTCCACCATGAGCAGTTCTTC
TRBV7-8,TRBJ1-1,few,.,CASSLKRAQVTRETEAFF,TGTGCCAGCAGCTTAAAGCGGGCACAGGTTACTCGTGAAACTGAAGCTTTCTTT
TRBV7-3,TRBJ1-2,many,.,CASSFNPSYGYTF,TGTGCCAGCAGCTTTAATCCTAGCTATGGCTACACCTTC
TRBV5-1,TRBJ2-5,few,.,CASSLNYQETQYF,TGCGCCAGCAGCTTGAATTACCAAGAGACCCAGTACTTC
TRBV28,TRBJ2-5,many,.,CASSLWIGTEGTQYF,TGTGCCAGCAGTTTATGGATCGGAACAGAGGGGACCCAGTACTTC
TRBV18,TRBJ1-1,many,TRBD1,CASSPTGTGRTEAFF,TGTGCCAGCTCACCGACCGGGACAGGGAGAACTGAAGCTTTCTTT
TRBV27,TRBJ2-1,many,.,CASIPGPGYDEQFF,TGTGCCAGCATCCCCGGGCCCGGGTACGATGAGCAGTTCTTC
TRBV7-9,TRBJ1-1,.,TRBD1,CASSLLDRPPSTEAFF,TGTGCCAGCAGCTTATTGGACAGGCCCCCCTCCACTGAAGCTTTCTTT
TRBV6-5,TRBJ2-1,.,.,CASRALPYNEQFF,TGTGCCAGCAGAGCTCTACCCTACAATGAGCAGTTCTTC
TRBV5-1,TRBJ2-3,.,TRBD1,CASSGAGTGASTDTQYF,TGCGCCAGCAGCGGAGCCGGGACAGGGGCGAGCACAGATACGCAGTATTTT
TRBV27,TRBJ2-3,few,.,CASSHRSWGDTQYF,TGTGCCAGCAGTCACCGATCGTGGGGAGATACGCAGTATTTT
TRBV27,TRBJ1-5,many,.,CASSSKRQVISNQPQHF,TGTGCCAGCAGTTCCAAGAGACAGGTTATTAGCAATCAGCCCCAGCATTTT
TRBV9,TRBJ1-6,many,TRBD1,CASSVGTPGGNSPLHF,TGTGCCAGCAGCGTAGGTACTCCAGGGGGTAATTCACCCCTCCACTTT
TRBV7-9,TRBJ2-1,.,TRBD2,CASSLVGLGVGEQFF,TGTGCCAGCAGCTTAGTCGGACTAGGTGTCGGTGAGCAGTTCTTC
TRBV7-9,TRBJ1-4,.,TRBD1,CASRLDRLNEKLFF,TGTGCCAGCAGATTGGACAGGTTGAATGAAAAACTGTTTTTT
TRBV5-1,TRBJ2-3,few,TRBD1,CATGSGQGLGVRPDTQYF,TGCGCCACCGGCTCCGGACAGGGCCTAGGAGTTCGTCCAGATACGCAGTATTTT
TRBV20-1,TRBJ2-1,many,TRBD2,CSARIPSGYNEQFF,TGCAGTGCTAGAATCCCTAGCGGGTACAATGAGCAGTTCTTC
TRBV5-1,TRBJ2-3,many,TRBD2,CASSSTSGTQYF,TGCGCCAGCAGCTCAACTAGCGGTACGCAGTATTTT
TRBV9,TRBJ1-4,many,TRBD1,CASSELTGSGEKLFF,TGTGCCAGCAGCGAATTGACAGGGAGTGGCGAAAAACTGTTTTTT
TRBV2,TRBJ1-1,.,.,CASSEAPLLAFF,TGTGCCAGCAGTGAAGCGCCACTCTTAGCTTTCTTT
TRBV13,TRBJ2-3,few,TRBD2,CASSLPSGGGSGTDTQYF,TGTGCCAGCAGCTTACCCAGCGGCGGGGGGAGTGGCACAGATACGCAGTATTTT
TRBV6-2/TRBV6-3,TRBJ2-3,many,.,CASTYTGIQGDTQYF,TGTGCCAGCACTTACACCGGGATCCAAGGTGACACGCAGTATTTT
TRBV7-2,TRBJ1-3,few,.,CASSLGVDGNTIYF,TGTGCCAGCAGCTTAGGGGTAGACGGAAACACCATATATTTT
TRBV11-2,TRBJ2-1,.,.,CASSLDGRVNEQFF,TGTGCCAGCAGCTTAGATGGTAGGGTTAATGAGCAGTTCTTC
TRBV5-4,TRBJ1-3,.,.,CASSLDGGSGNTIYF,TGTGCCAGCAGCTTGGATGGGGGCTCTGGAAACACCATATATTTT